These 22 T cell receptor beta chains originate from one sample sequenced in a study of early T cells in non-severe SARS-CoV-2 infection. TCRdb recomputed calls from the 5' RACE reads with MiXCR, one row per CDR3 protein. Of tens of thousands of distinct CDR3 sequences listed, 13% to 15% are singletons. The sample comprised whole blood. All receptors derive from an adult who was a healthcare worker with PCR-confirmed SARS-CoV-2 infection or an uninfected control (not recorded which).

CDR3 coding DNA: TGCAGCGTCGAGGGACAGGGGAGAGACAATGAGCAGTTCTTC. This sequence encodes CSVEGQGRDNEQFF. The gene calls are TRBV29-1 and TRBJ2-1; TRBD1 agrees at 10 bases. The CDR3 consists of 14 residues. Germline V gene sequence: CDR1 SQVTM, CDR2 ANQGSEA. V gave up 6 bases and J gave up 5 bases; unmatched junction bases: 7.

This clonotype was picked up many times. The chain has TRBV27 and TRBJ2-3, with D possibly called TRBD1 or TRBD2 (5 bases each). V was pared by 5 bases and J by 4 bases, with 16 bases between. The CDR3 runs 15 residues. Germline CDR1 reads MNHEY; CDR2 reads SMNVEV (reference sequence). The CDR3 protein is CASSGRTPGPDTQYF. The CDR3 DNA follows: TGTGCCAGCAGTGGGCGGACTCCAGGGCCAGATACGCAGTATTTT.

The chain carries TRBV18 and TRBJ2-7, with a possible D match to TRBD1 (5 bases). There are 14 residues in the CDR3. Germline values: CDR1 KGHSH, CDR2 LQKENI. V lost 6 bases and J lost 4, with 16 bases in between. The CDR3 reads CASSLRDRDYEQYF. For the CDR3, the DNA is TGTGCCAGCTCTTTACGAGACAGAGATTACGAGCAGTACTTC.

This clonotype turned up a few times. The chain has TRBV7-9 and TRBJ2-3, with a possible D match to TRBD1 (5 bases). Germline loops: CDR1 SEHNR, CDR2 FQNEAQ (reference sequence). V lost 1 base to trimming and J lost 6 bases, with 17 bases between them. The CDR3 totals 16 residues. DNA for the CDR3: TGTGCCAGCAGCTTAGGGGGCGCGTGGGCCCAGGATACGCAGTATTTT. Translating gives CASSLGGAWAQDTQYF.

This clonotype has only a few counts. This chain joins TRBV3-1 and TRBJ1-2; tentatively, D is TRBD1 (6 bases). V gave up 4 bases and J gave up 5 bases, with 17 bases separating them. Germline CDR1 reads LGHDT; CDR2 reads YNNKEL (reference sequence). This CDR3 comprises 15 residues. Here the CDR3 DNA reads TGTGCCAGCAGCCCCACCGCACAGGGAAGGTATGGCTACACCTTC. This gives the protein CASSPTAQGRYGYTF.

The gene calls are TRBV28 and TRBJ2-1; the D gene is possibly TRBD2 (6 bases). Germline CDR1 and CDR2: MDHEN and SYDVKM. CDR3 length: 16 residues. Trimming stripped 6 bases from V and 6 bases from J, with 21 bases between. The CDR3 nucleotides read TGTGCCAGCAGGAGTTCCGGGGGATGGCGATCCAATGAGCAGTTCTTC. Residues: CASRSSGGWRSNEQFF.

V usage is TRBV27 and J usage is TRBJ2-1; TRBD2 matches at 9 bases. CDR1 and CDR2 from the germline V gene are MNHEY and SMNVEV (reference sequence). This CDR3 has 16 residues. V trimming: 2 bases; J trimming: 8 bases; junction bases outside the gene matches: 10. The CDR3 DNA reads TGTGCCAGCAGTTTAAAAAATGTAGCGGGAGTCTATGAGCAGTTCTTC. Its protein is CASSLKNVAGVYEQFF.

This clonotype was counted only a few times. The chain carries TRBV7-9 and TRBJ2-2, with D possibly matching TRBD2 (5 bases). The CDR3 totals 14 residues. The V gene lost 2 bases and the J gene lost 6 bases, with 10 bases spanning the gap. Per germline, CDR1 SEHNR and CDR2 FQNEAQ (reference sequence). CDR3 nucleotides: TGTGCCAGCAGCTTAACGGGATCCGCCGGGGAGCTGTTTTTT. It yields the protein CASSLTGSAGELFF.

This clonotype showed up just a few times. This rearrangement joins TRBV12-3 or TRBV12-4 to TRBJ2-3; 8 bases map to TRBD1. V shed 8 bases, J shed 1 base, and the junction held 5 bases outside the gene matches. The CDR3 consists of 14 residues. The CDR3 here is CASHDRGGTDTQYF. The CDR3 DNA follows: TGTGCCAGCCATGACAGGGGCGGCACAGATACGCAGTATTTT.

This clonotype was detected only a few times. The chain links TRBV2 to TRBJ2-7; the D gene is possibly TRBD1 (6 bases). The CDR3 runs 13 residues. Germline V gene lookup returns CDR1 SNHLY and CDR2 FYNNEI. With 6 bases removed from V and 4 bases from J, the gap between germline ends came to 13 bases. The CDR3 coding sequence is TGTGCCAGCAGCCTACAGGGTAAATACGAGCAGTACTTC. It translates to CASSLQGKYEQYF.

V gene TRBV7-9 combines with J gene TRBJ2-7; D may correspond to TRBD1 or TRBD2 (6 bases each). V gave up 6 bases and J gave up 2 bases, with 11 bases separating them. The CDR3 is 13 residues long. Looked up from germline, CDR1 is SEHNR and CDR2 is FQNEAQ (reference sequence). The CDR3 nucleotides are TGTGCCAGCAGGAGGGGGGACACCTACGAGCAGTACTTC. Translating gives CASRRGDTYEQYF.

There are a few counts of this clonotype. The rearrangement links TRBV7-6 to TRBJ2-2; D unclear. CDR1 is SGHVS and CDR2 is FNYEAQ in the germline V gene. CDR3 length equals 12 residues. V lost 5 bases and J 7 bases, leaving 8 bases between the germline ends. CDR3 coding DNA: TGTGCCAGCAGCCCCCCGGGCGGGGAGCTGTTTTTT. It is translated as CASSPPGGELFF.

The genes are TRBV19 and TRBJ1-5; 9 bases are a match to TRBD1. V gave up 5 bases and J gave up 6 bases; unmatched junction bases: 5. In germline, CDR1 is LNHDA, CDR2 SQIVND (reference sequence). The CDR3 has 14 amino acids. CDR3 in DNA: TGTGCCAGTAGTCTTTCGACAGGGGGTCAGCCCCAGCATTTT. It yields the protein CASSLSTGGQPQHF. Based on the CDR3 plus reference TRBV19 and TRBJ1-5, the full variable domain is DGGITQSPKYLFRKEGQNVTLSCEQNLNHDAMYWYRQDPGQGLRLIYYSQIVNDFQKGDIAEGYSVSREKKESFPLTVTSAQKNPTAFYLCASSLSTGGQPQHFGDGTRLSIL.

This chain links TRBV7-2 with TRBJ2-1, with D unclear. The V end was cut by 1 base, the J end by 9 bases, with 13 bases between. This CDR3 contains 14 residues. From germline, CDR1 is SGHTA and CDR2 FQGNSA. CDR3: CASSLVPAASEQFF. The CDR3 nucleotides are TGTGCCAGCAGCTTAGTCCCGGCCGCCAGTGAGCAGTTCTTC. Full variable domain (rest looked up from reference TRBV7-2 and TRBJ2-1): GAGVSQSPSNKVTEKGKDVELRCDPISGHTALYWYRQSLGQGLEFLIYFQGNSAPDKSGLPSDRFSAERTGGSVSTLTIQRTQQEDSAVYLCASSLVPAASEQFFGPGTRLTVL.

Only a few counts were recorded for this clonotype. The chain's CDR3 is CASRNYEQYF. Written as DNA, the CDR3 is TGTGCCAGCAGGAATTACGAGCAGTACTTC. The J gene is TRBJ2-7, the V gene TRBV28; no firm D call. Looked up from germline, CDR1 is MDHEN and CDR2 is SYDVKM. CDR3 length: 10 amino acids. Trimming stripped 6 bases from V and 4 bases from J, with 4 bases between. Based on the CDR3 plus reference TRBV28 and TRBJ2-7, the full variable domain is DVKVTQSSRYLVKRTGEKVFLECVQDMDHENMFWYRQDPGLGLRLIYFSYDVKMKEKGDIPEGYSVSREKKERFSLILESASTNQTSMYLCASRNYEQYFGPGTRLTVT.

The V gene is TRBV12-3 or TRBV12-4, the J gene TRBJ2-7; no clear D gene. The CDR3 runs to 12 residues. Between the trimmed V and J ends, which lost 6 bases and 4 bases, there was a span of 10 bases. The CDR3 sequence is CASSLNMYEQYF. The DNA of the CDR3 is TGTGCCAGCAGCCTTAACATGTACGAGCAGTACTTC.

This clonotype was found a few times. The chain couples TRBV30 to TRBJ2-7; a weak D match, TRBD2 (7 bases). The V end was cut by 3 bases, the J end by 7 bases, with 16 bases between. Germline V gene data show CDR1 as GTSNPN and CDR2 as SVGIG (reference sequence). The CDR3 has 13 amino acids. The CDR3 loop is CAWRNRGDNEQYF. The CDR3 DNA sequence: TGTGCCTGGAGAAATCGGGGGGACAATGAGCAGTACTTC. Full variable domain (rest looked up from reference TRBV30 and TRBJ2-7): SQTIHQWPATLVQPVGSPLSLECTVEGTSNPNLYWYRQAAGRGLQLLFYSVGIGQISSEVPQNLSASRPQDRQFILSSKKLLLSDSGFYLCAWRNRGDNEQYFGPGTRLTVT.

This clonotype was observed a few times. V is TRBV2 and J is TRBJ2-3; unclear D gene. CDR3 length equals 13 residues. The V and J ends lost 9 bases and 6 bases respectively, with 16 bases between them. CDR1 is SNHLY, CDR2 FYNNEI, per germline. The CDR3 DNA sequence: TGTGCCAGTTCTCTAGGAGACCCTGATACGCAGTATTTT. It yields the protein CASSLGDPDTQYF. Together with reference TRBV2 and TRBJ2-3, the CDR3 gives the full variable domain: EPEVTQTPSHQVTQMGQEVILRCVPISNHLYFYWYRQILGQKVEFLVSFYNNEISEKSEIFDDQFSVERPDGSNFTLKIRSTKLEDSAMYFCASSLGDPDTQYFGPGTRLTVL.

This clonotype was detected a few times. This rearrangement joins TRBV6-6 to TRBJ2-5; 8 bases map to TRBD2. The CDR3 runs 17 residues. In germline, CDR1 is MNHNY, CDR2 SVGAGI (reference sequence). The trim removed 5 bases at V and 1 base at J, leaving 12 bases unmatched. The CDR3 DNA is TGTGCCAGCAGTGATCGTCTGGGGCTAGCGGGCCAAGAGACCCAGTACTTC. Translated: CASSDRLGLAGQETQYF.

The chain couples TRBV5-1 to TRBJ2-3; TRBD2 matches at 10 bases. The CDR3 has 16 amino acids. Germline CDR1 reads SGHRS; CDR2 reads YFSETQ. The ends lost 0 bases at V and 4 bases at J; junction bases unmatched: 5. The CDR3 nucleotides read TGCGCCAGCAGCTTGGCACTAGCGGGAACCCCAGATACGCAGTATTTT. Translation gives CASSLALAGTPDTQYF.

This clonotype was found a few times. This chain connects TRBV30 to TRBJ1-1; no clear D gene. Trimming pared 1 base from V and 6 bases from J, leaving 12 bases between. Per germline, CDR1 GTSNPN and CDR2 SVGIG (reference sequence). The CDR3 totals 13 residues. Here the CDR3 reads CAWSGRSAPEAFF. The CDR3 DNA reads as TGTGCCTGGAGTGGACGGTCGGCACCTGAAGCTTTCTTT. The full variable domain, completed using reference TRBV30 and TRBJ1-1, is SQTIHQWPATLVQPVGSPLSLECTVEGTSNPNLYWYRQAAGRGLQLLFYSVGIGQISSEVPQNLSASRPQDRQFILSSKKLLLSDSGFYLCAWSGRSAPEAFFGQGTRLTVV.

The chain couples TRBV10-1 to TRBJ2-7; unclear D gene. This CDR3 is 11 amino acids long. The germline V gene encodes CDR1 WNHNN and CDR2 SYGVQD (reference sequence). V was shortened by 1 base and J by 4 bases, with 2 bases between the two germline ends. CDR3 sequence: CASSELYEQYF. Here the CDR3 DNA reads TGCGCCAGCAGTGAGTTGTACGAGCAGTACTTC.